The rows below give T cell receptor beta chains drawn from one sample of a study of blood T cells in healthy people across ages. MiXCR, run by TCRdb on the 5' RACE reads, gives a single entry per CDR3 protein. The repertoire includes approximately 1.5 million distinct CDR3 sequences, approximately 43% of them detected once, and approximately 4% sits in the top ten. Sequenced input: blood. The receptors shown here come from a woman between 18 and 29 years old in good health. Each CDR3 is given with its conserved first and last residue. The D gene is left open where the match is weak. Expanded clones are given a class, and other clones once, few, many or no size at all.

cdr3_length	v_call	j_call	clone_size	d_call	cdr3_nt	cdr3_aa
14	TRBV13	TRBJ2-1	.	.	TGTGCCAGCTTAGCCAGGACTGGCCCCAATGAGCAGTTCTTC	CASLARTGPNEQFF
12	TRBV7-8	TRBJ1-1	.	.	TGTGCCAGCATTATGGGGGGTACTGAAGCTTTCTTT	CASIMGGTEAFF
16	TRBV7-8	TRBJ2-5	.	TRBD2	TGTGCCAGCAGCCAAGCGGGAGGGCTCTCCCAAGAGACCCAGTACTTC	CASSQAGGLSQETQYF
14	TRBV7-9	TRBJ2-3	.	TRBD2	TGTGCCGGTGGACTAGCGGGACGAGCAGATACGCAGTATTTT	CAGGLAGRADTQYF
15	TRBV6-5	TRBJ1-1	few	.	TGTGCCAGCAGGAACCCTCGCCACTTACTCGCTGAAGCTTTCTTT	CASRNPRHLLAEAFF
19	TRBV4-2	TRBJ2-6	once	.	TGTGCCAGCAGCCCGCACCACTCTGACAGGAGCTCTGGGGCCAACGTCCTGACTTTC	CASSPHHSDRSSGANVLTF
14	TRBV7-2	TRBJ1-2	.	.	TGTGCCAGCAGCTTGGCACAAACAGGGCCTGGCTACACCTTC	CASSLAQTGPGYTF
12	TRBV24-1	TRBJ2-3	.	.	TGTGCCACCAGTGAGGGGATCGATACGCAGTATTTT	CATSEGIDTQYF
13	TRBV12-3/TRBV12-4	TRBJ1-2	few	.	TGTGCCAGCAGTGTAAGGGGTTGGAATGGCTACACCTTC	CASSVRGWNGYTF
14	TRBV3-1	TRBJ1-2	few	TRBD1	TGTGCCAGCAGCCGGGAAACAGGGGGCTATGGCTACACCTTC	CASSRETGGYGYTF
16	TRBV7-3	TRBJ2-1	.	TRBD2	TGTGCCAGCAGCTTAACGTTAGCGGGAGGGAACAATGAGCAGTTCTTC	CASSLTLAGGNNEQFF
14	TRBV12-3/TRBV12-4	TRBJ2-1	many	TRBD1	TGTGCCAGCAGGCGGGACAGGGTAAACAATGAGCAGTTCTTC	CASRRDRVNNEQFF
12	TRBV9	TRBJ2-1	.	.	TGTGCCAGCGACGGCGTGAACAATGAGCAGTTCTTC	CASDGVNNEQFF
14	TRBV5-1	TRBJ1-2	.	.	TGCGCCAGCAGCTTGAGCATTGGGGCACAAGTCTACACCTTC	CASSLSIGAQVYTF
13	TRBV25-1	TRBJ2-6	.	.	TGTGCCACCGGGACCTCTGGGGCCAACGTCCTGACTTTC	CATGTSGANVLTF